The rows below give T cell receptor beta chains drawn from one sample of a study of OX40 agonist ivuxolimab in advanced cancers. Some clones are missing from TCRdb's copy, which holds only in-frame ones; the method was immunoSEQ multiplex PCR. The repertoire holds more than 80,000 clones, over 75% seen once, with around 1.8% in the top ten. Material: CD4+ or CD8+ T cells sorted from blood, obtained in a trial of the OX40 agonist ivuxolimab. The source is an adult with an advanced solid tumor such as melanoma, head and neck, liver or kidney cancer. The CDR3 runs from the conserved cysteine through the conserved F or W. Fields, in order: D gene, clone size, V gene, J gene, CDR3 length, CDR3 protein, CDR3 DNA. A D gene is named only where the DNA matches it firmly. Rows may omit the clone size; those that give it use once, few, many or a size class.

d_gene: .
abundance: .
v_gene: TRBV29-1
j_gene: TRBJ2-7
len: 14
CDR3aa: CSVGLLQGRYEQYF
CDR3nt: TGCAGCGTTGGTCTTTTGCAGGGGAGATACGAGCAGTACTTC

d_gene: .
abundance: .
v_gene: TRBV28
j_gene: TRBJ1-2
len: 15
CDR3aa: CASSPPGRNNYGYTF
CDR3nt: TGTGCCAGCAGTCCACCGGGACGGAATAACTATGGCTACACCTTC

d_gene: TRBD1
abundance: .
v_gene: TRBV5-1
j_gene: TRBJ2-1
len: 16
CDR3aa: CASSIGTGPGDNEQFF
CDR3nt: TGCGCCAGCAGCATCGGGACAGGGCCGGGGGACAATGAGCAGTTCTTC

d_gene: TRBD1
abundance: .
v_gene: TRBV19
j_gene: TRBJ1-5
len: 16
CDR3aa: CASSGQGQGGNQPQHF
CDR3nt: TGTGCCAGTAGTGGTCAGGGACAGGGTGGGAATCAGCCCCAGCATTTT

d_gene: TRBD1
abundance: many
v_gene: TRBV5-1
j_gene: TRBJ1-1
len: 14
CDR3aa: CASSLNTGGTEAFF
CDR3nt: TGCGCCAGCAGCTTGAATACAGGGGGCACTGAAGCTTTCTTT

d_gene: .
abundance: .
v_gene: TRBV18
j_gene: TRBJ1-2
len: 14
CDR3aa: CASSPPARADGYTF
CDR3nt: TGTGCCAGCTCACCACCGGCCAGGGCTGATGGCTACACCTTC

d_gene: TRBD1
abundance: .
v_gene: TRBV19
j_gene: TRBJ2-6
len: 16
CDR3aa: CASSTTGGSGANVLTF
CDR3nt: TGTGCCAGTAGTACAACAGGGGGGAGTGGGGCCAACGTCCTGACTTTC

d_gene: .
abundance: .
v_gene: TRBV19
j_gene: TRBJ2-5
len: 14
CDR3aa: CASSRGRVGETQYF
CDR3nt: TGTGCCAGTAGTCGGGGCAGGGTGGGTGAGACCCAGTACTTC

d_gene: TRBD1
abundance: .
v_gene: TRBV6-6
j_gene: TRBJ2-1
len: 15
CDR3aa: CASSTTGVSYNEQFF
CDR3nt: TGTGCCAGCAGTACGACAGGGGTGTCCTACAATGAGCAGTTCTTC

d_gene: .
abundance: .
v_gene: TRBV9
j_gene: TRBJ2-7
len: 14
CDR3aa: CASSPQVGDYEQYF
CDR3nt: TGTGCCAGCAGCCCCCAGGTGGGAGATTACGAGCAGTACTTC

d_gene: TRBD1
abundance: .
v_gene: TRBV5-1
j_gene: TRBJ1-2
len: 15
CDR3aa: CASKPGTGGDYGYTF
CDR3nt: TGCGCCAGCAAGCCCGGTACAGGGGGCGACTATGGCTACACCTTC

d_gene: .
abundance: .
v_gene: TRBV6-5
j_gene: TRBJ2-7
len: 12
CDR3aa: CASSYIGGEQYF
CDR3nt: TGTGCCAGCAGTTACATCGGCGGCGAGCAGTACTTC

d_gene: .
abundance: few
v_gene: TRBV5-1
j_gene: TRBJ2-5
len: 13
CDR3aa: CASSPESVGTQYF
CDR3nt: TGCGCCAGCAGCCCCGAGTCGGTTGGGACCCAGTACTTC

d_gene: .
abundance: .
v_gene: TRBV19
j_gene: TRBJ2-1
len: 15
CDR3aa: CASSIGGGPYNEQFF
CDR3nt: TGTGCCAGTAGTATTGGGGGAGGCCCCTACAATGAGCAGTTCTTC

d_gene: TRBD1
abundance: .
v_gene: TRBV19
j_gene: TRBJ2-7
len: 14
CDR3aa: CASSLRQGAKEQYF
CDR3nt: TGTGCCAGTAGTCTACGACAGGGGGCCAAGGAGCAGTACTTC

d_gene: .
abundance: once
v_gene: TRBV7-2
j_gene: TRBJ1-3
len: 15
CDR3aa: CASSLEMFSGNTIYF
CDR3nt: TGTGCCAGCAGCTTAGAGATGTTCTCTGGAAACACCATATATTTT

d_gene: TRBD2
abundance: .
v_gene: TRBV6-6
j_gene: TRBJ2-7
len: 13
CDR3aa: CASSYLRESEQYF
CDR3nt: TGTGCCAGCAGTTACTTGCGGGAGAGCGAGCAGTACTTC

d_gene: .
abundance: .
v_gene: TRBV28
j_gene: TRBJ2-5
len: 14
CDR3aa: CASSPGTSWETQYF
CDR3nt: TGTGCCAGCAGTCCTGGGACCTCCTGGGAGACCCAGTACTTC

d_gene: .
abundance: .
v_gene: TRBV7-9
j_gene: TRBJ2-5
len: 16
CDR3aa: CASSLAGAKGRETQYF
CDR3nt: TGTGCCAGCAGCTTAGCAGGGGCCAAGGGTCGGGAGACCCAGTACTTC

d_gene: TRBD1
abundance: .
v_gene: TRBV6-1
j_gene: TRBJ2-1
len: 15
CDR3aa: CASTEWGTGGGEQFF
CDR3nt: TGTGCCAGCACTGAATGGGGGACAGGGGGCGGTGAGCAGTTCTTC

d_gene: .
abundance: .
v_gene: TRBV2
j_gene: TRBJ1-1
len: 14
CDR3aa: CASSEQGIDTEAFF
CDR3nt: TGTGCCAGCAGTGAACAGGGGATCGACACTGAAGCTTTCTTT

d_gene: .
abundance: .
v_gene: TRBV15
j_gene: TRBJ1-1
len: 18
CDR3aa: CATSRDSASWGLRTEAFF
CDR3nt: TGTGCCACCAGCAGAGATTCCGCCTCATGGGGCCTAAGGACTGAAGCTTTCTTT

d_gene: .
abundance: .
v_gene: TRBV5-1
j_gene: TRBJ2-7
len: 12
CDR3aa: CASSHGGIEQYF
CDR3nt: TGCGCCAGCAGCCATGGGGGGATCGAGCAGTACTTC

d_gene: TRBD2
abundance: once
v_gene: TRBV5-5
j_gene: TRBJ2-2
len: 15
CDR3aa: CASSTGTINTGELFF
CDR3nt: TGTGCCAGCAGCACTGGGACTATTAACACCGGGGAGCTGTTTTTT

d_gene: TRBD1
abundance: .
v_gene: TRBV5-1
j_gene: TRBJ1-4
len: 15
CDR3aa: CASSWGTGENEKLFF
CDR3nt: TGCGCCAGCAGCTGGGGGACAGGAGAAAATGAAAAACTGTTTTTT

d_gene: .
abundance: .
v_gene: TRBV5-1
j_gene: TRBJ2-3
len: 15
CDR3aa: CASSLMFTSTDTQYF
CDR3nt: TGCGCCAGCAGCTTGATGTTTACTAGCACAGATACGCAGTATTTT

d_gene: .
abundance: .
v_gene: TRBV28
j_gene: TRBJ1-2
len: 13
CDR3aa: CASSSRDFYGYTF
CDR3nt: TGTGCCAGCAGTTCGCGGGACTTCTATGGCTACACCTTC

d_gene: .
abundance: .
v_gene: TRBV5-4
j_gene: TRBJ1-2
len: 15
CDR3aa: CASSLVGTGNYGYTF
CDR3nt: TGTGCCAGCAGCTTGGTAGGCACGGGAAACTATGGCTACACCTTC

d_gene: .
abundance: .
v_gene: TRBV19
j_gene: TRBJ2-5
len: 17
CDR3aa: CASTETDAGPGGKTQYF
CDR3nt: TGTGCCAGTACCGAAACGGACGCGGGTCCAGGGGGGAAGACCCAGTACTTC

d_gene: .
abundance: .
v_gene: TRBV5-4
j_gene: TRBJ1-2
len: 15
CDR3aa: CASSLDFARGDGYTF
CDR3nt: TGTGCCAGCAGCTTGGATTTCGCCAGGGGTGATGGCTACACCTTC